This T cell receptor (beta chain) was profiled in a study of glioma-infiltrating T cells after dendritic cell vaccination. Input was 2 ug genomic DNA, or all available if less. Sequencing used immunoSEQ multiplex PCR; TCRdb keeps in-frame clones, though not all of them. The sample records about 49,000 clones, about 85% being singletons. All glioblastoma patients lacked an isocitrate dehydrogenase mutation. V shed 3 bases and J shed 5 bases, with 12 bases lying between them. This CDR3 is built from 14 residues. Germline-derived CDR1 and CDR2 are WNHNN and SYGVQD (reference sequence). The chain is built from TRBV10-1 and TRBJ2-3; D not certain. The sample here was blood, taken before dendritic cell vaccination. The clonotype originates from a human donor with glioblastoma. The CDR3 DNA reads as TGCGCCAGCAGTGAATCCAGAATCCTAGATACGCAGTATTTT. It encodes CASSESRILDTQYF.